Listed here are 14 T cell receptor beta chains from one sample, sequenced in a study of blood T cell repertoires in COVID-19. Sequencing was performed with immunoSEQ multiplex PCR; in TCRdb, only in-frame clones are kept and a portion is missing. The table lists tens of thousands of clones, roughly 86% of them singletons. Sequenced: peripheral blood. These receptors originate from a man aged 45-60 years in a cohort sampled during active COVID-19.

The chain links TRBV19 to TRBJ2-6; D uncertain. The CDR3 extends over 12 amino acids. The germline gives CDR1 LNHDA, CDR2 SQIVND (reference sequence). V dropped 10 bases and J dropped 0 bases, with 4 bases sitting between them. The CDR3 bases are TGTGCCACCAACTCTGGGGCCAACGTCCTGACTTTC. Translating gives CATNSGANVLTF. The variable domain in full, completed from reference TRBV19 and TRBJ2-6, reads DGGITQSPKYLFRKEGQNVTLSCEQNLNHDAMYWYRQDPGQGLRLIYYSQIVNDFQKGDIAEGYSVSREKKESFPLTVTSAQKNPTAFYLCATNSGANVLTFGAGSRLTVL.

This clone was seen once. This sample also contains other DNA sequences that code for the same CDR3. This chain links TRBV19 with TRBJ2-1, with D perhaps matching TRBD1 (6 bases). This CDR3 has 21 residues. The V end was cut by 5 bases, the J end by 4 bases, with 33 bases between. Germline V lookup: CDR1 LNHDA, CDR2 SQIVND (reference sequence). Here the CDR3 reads CASSFSIKRGGVESSYNEQFF. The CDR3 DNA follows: TGTGCCAGTAGTTTCAGTATAAAGCGTGGGGGCGTAGAGAGCTCTTACAATGAGCAGTTCTTC.

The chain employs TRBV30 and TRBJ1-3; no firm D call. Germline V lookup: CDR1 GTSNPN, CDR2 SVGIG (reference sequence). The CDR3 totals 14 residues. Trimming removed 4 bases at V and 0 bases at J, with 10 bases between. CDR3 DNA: TGTGCCTGGAATCTAGGTGCCTCTGGAAACACCATATATTTT. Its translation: CAWNLGASGNTIYF.

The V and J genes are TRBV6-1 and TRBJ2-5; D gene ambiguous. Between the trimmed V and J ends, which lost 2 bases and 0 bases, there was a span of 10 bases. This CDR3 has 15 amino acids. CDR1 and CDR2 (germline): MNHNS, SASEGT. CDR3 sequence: CASSEQVLYQETQYF. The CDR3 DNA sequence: TGTGCCAGCAGTGAACAGGTGTTGTACCAAGAGACCCAGTACTTC.

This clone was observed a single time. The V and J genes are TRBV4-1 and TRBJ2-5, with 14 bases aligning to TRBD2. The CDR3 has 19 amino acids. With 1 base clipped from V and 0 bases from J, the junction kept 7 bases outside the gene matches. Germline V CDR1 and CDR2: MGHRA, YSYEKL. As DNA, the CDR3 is TGCGCCAGCAGCCAAGGCGGGACTAGCGGGAGTGCCCACCAAGAGACCCAGTACTTC. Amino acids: CASSQGGTSGSAHQETQYF.

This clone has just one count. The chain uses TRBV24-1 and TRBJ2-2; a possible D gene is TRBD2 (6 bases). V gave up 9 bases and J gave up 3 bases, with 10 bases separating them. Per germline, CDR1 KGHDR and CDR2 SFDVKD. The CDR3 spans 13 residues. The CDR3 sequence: CATRERDTGELFF. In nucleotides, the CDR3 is TGTGCCACCCGGGAGAGGGACACCGGGGAGCTGTTTTTT.

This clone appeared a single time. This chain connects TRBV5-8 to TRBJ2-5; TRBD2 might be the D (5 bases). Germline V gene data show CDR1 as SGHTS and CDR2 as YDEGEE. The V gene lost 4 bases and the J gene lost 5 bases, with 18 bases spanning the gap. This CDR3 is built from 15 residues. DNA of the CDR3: TGTGCCAGCAGCCTGGTTAGACGGGGTGATGAGACCCAGTACTTC. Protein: CASSLVRRGDETQYF.

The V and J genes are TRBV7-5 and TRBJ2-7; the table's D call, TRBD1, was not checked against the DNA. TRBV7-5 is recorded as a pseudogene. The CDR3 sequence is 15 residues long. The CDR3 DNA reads TGTGCCAGAAGTGCAGGCCAGGGCTGCTCCTACGAGCAGTACGTC. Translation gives CARSAGQGCSYEQYV.

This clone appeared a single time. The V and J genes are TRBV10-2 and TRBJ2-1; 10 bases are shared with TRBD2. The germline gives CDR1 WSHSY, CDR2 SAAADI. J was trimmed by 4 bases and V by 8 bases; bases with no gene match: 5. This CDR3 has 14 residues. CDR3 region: CASAGLAFYNEQFF. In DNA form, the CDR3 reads TGCGCCAGCGCGGGACTAGCGTTTTACAATGAGCAGTTCTTC.

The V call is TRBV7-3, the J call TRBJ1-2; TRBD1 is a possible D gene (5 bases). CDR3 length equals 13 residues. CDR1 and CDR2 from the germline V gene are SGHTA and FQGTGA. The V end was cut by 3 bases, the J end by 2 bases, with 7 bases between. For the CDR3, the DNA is TGTGCCAGCAGCTTGACAGAAAACTATGGCTACACCTTC. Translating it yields CASSLTENYGYTF.

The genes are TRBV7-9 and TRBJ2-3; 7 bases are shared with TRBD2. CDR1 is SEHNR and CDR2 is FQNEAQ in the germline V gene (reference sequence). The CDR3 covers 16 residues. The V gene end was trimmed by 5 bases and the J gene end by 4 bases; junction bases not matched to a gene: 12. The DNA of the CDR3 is TGTGCCAGCAGCACAACTGGCGGGGGAGATCCAGATACGCAGTATTTT. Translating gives CASSTTGGGDPDTQYF.

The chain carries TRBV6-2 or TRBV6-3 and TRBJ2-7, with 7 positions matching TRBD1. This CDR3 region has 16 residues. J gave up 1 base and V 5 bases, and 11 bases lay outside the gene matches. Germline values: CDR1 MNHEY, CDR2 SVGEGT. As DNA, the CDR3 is TGTGCCAGCAGTAAAGACCCAGGGGGTCGGTCCTACGAGCAGTACGTC. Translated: CASSKDPGGRSYEQYV.

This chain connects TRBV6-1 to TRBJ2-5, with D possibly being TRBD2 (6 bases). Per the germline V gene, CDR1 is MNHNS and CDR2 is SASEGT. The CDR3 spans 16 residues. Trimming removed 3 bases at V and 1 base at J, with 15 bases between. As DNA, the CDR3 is TGTGCCAGCAGTGATGGAACTAGCTATTTCCAAGAGACCCAGTACTTC. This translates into CASSDGTSYFQETQYF.

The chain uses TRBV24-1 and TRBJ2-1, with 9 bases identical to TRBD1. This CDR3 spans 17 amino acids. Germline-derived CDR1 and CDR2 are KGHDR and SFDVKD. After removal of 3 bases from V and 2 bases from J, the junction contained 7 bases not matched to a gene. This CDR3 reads CATSDLRGTGTYNEQFF. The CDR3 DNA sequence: TGTGCCACCAGTGATCTTAGGGGGACAGGGACCTACAATGAGCAGTTCTTC.